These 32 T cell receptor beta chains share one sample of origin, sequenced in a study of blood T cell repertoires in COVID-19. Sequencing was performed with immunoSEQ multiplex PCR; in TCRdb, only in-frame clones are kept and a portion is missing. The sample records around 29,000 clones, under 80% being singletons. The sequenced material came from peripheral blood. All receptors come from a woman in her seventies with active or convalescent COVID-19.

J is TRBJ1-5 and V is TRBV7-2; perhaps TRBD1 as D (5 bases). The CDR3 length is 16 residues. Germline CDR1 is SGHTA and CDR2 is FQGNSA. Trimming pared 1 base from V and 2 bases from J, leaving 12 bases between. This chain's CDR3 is CASSLGIGRGNQPQHF. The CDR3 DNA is TGTGCCAGCAGCTTAGGGATTGGCAGGGGCAATCAGCCCCAGCATTTT.

CDR3 bases: TGCGCCAGCAGTGAGTCGCCGGGACAGGGCGGCCAGCCCCAGCATTTT. Residues: CASSESPGQGGQPQHF. The chain carries TRBV10-2 and TRBJ1-5; 9 bases match TRBD1. The CDR3 is 16 amino acids. The germline V gene encodes CDR1 WSHSY and CDR2 SAAADI. V was pared by 0 bases and J by 7 bases, with 7 bases of the junction left unmatched.

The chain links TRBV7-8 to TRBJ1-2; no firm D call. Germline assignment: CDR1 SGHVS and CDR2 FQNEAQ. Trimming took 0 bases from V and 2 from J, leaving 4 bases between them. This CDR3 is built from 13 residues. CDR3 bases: TGTGCCAGCAGCTTAGCCCAAAACTATGGCTACACCTTC. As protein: CASSLAQNYGYTF.

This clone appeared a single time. CDR3 in amino acids: CASSPRGGNYGYTF. The CDR3 nucleotides are TGTGCCAGCAGCCCCAGGGGCGGGAACTATGGCTACACCTTC. The rearrangement joins TRBV3-1 (or the pseudogene TRBV3-2) to TRBJ1-2; tentative D call: TRBD1 (6 bases). The CDR3 is made up of 14 amino acids. Germline V gene lookup returns CDR1 LGHDT and CDR2 YNNKEL (reference sequence). Between the trimmed V and J ends, which lost 4 bases and 2 bases, there was a span of 11 bases.

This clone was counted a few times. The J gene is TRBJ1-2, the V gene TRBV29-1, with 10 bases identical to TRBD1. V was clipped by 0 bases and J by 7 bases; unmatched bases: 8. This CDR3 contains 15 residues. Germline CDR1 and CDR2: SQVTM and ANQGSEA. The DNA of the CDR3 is TGCAGCGTTGAAGATCTTCGGACAGGGGGTTTTGGCTACACCTTC. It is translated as CSVEDLRTGGFGYTF.

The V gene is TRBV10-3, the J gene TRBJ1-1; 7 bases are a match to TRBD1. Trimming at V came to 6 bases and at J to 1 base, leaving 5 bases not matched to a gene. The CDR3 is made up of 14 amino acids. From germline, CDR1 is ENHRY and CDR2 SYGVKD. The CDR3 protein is CAIRTGTANTEAFF. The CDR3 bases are TGTGCCATCAGGACAGGGACAGCGAACACTGAAGCTTTCTTT.

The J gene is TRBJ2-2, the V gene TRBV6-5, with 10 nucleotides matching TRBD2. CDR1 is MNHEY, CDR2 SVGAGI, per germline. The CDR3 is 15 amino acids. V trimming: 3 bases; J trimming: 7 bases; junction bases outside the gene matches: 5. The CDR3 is CASSYSGRNHGELFF. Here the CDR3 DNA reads TGTGCCAGCAGTTATAGCGGGAGGAACCACGGGGAGCTGTTTTTT.

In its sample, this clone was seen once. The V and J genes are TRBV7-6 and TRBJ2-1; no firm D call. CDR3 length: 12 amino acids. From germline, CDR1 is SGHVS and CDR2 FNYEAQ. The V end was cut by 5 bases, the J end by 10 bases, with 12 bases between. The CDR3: CASSQSGQEQFF. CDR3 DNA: TGTGCCAGCAGCCAAAGTGGGCAAGAGCAGTTCTTC.

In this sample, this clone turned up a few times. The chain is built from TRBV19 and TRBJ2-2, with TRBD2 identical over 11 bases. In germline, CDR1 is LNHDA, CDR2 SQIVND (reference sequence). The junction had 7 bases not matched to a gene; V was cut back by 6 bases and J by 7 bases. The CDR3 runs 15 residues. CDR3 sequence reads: CASSLAGGEFGELFF. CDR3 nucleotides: TGTGCCAGTAGCCTAGCGGGAGGAGAATTCGGGGAGCTGTTTTTT.

The CDR3 here is CASSYSGGTSGLDTQYF. The CDR3 DNA reads TGTGCCAGCAGCTATAGCGGGGGGACTAGCGGGTTAGATACGCAGTATTTT. The gene calls are TRBV7-2 and TRBJ2-3, with 12 bases aligning to TRBD2. This CDR3 contains 17 residues. The V gene end was trimmed by 4 bases and the J gene end by 5 bases; junction bases not matched to a gene: 10. Germline-derived CDR1 and CDR2 are SGHTA and FQGNSA.

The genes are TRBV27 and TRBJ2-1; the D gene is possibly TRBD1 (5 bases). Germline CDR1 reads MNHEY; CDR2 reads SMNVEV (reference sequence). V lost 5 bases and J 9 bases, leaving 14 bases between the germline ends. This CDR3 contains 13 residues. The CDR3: CASSAGRTTEQFF. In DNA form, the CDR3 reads TGTGCCAGCAGTGCTGGTAGGACAACTGAGCAGTTCTTC.

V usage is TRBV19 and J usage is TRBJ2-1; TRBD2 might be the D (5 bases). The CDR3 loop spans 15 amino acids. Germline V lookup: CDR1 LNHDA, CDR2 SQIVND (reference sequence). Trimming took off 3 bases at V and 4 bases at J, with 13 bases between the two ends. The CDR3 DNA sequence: TGTGCCAGTAGTATCAAGGGTCGGGGTTACAATGAGCAGTTCTTC. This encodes CASSIKGRGYNEQFF. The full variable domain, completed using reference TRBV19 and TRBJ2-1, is DGGITQSPKYLFRKEGQNVTLSCEQNLNHDAMYWYRQDPGQGLRLIYYSQIVNDFQKGDIAEGYSVSREKKESFPLTVTSAQKNPTAFYLCASSIKGRGYNEQFFGPGTRLTVL.

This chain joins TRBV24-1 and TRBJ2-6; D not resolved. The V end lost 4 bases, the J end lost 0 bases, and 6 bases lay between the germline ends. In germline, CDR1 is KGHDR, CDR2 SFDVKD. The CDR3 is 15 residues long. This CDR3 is CATSDGVSGANVLTF. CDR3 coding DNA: TGTGCCACCAGTGACGGTGTCTCTGGGGCCAACGTCCTGACTTTC.

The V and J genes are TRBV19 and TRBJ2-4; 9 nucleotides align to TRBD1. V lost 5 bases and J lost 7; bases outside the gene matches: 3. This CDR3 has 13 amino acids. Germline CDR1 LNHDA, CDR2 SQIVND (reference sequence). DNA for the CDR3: TGTGCCAGTAGTGGGACAGGGATTAACATTCAGTACTTC. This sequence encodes CASSGTGINIQYF.

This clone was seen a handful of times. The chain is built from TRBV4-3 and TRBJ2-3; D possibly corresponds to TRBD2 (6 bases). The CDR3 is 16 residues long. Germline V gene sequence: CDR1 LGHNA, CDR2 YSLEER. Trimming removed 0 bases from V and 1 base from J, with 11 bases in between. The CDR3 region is CASSQDGGMGTDTQYF. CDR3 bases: TGCGCCAGCAGCCAAGATGGGGGGATGGGCACAGATACGCAGTATTTT.

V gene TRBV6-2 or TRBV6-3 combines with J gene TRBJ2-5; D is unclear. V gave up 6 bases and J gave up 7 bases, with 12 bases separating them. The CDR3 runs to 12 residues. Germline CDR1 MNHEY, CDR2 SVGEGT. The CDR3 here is CASSLGSPTQYF. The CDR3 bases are TGTGCCAGCAGCCTCGGGTCCCCGACCCAGTACTTC.

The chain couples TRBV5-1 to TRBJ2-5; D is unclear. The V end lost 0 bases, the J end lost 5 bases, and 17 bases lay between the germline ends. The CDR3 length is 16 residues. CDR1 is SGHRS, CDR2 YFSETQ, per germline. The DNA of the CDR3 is TGCGCCAGCAGCTTGGTAGGCGCCATGACCGGGGAGACCCAGTACTTC. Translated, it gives CASSLVGAMTGETQYF.

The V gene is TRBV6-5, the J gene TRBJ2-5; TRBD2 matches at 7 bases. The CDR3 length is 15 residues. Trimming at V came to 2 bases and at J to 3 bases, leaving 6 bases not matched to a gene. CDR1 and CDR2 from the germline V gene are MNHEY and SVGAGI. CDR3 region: CASSYRPSGEETQYF. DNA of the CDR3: TGTGCCAGCAGTTACCGTCCTAGCGGTGAAGAGACCCAGTACTTC.

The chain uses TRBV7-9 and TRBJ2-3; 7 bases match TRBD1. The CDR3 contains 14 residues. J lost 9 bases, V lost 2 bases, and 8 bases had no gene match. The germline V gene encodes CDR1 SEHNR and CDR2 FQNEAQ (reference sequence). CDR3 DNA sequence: TGTGCCAGCAGCTTAACTAGACAGGGCGACACGCAGTATTTT. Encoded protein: CASSLTRQGDTQYF.

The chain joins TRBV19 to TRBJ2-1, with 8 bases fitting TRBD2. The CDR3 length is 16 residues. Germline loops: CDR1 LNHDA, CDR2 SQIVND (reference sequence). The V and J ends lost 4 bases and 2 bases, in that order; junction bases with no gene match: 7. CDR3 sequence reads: CASSRTGRAPYNEQFF. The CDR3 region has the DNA TGTGCCAGTAGTAGGACCGGGAGGGCCCCCTACAATGAGCAGTTCTTC.

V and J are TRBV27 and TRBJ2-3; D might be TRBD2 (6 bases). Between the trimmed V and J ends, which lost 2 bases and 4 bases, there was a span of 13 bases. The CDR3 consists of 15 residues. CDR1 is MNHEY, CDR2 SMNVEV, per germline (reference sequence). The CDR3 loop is CASSLGRGKADTQYF. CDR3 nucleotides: TGTGCCAGCAGTTTAGGCCGGGGGAAGGCAGATACGCAGTATTTT.

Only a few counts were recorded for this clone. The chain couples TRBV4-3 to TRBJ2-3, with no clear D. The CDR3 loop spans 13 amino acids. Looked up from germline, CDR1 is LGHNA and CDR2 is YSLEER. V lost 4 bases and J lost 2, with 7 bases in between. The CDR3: CASSLIPTDTQYF. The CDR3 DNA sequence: TGCGCCAGCAGCCTCATCCCCACAGATACGCAGTATTTT.

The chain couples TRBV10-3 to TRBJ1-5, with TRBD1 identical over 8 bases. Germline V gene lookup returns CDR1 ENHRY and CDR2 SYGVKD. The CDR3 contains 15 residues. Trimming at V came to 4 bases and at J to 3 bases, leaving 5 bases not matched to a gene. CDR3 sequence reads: CAISAGQVDNQPQHF. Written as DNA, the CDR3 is TGTGCCATCAGTGCGGGACAGGTCGACAATCAGCCCCAGCATTTT.

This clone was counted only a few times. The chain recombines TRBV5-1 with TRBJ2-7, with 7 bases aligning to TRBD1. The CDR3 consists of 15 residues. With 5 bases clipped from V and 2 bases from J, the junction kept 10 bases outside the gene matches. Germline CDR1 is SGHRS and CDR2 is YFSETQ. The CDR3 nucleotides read TGCGCCAGCAGGTCCGGAGGACAGGAAGCCTACGAGCAGTACTTC. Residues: CASRSGGQEAYEQYF.

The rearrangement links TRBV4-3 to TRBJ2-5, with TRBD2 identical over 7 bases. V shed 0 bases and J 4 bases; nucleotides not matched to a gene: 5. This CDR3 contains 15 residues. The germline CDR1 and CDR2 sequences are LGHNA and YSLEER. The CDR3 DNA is TGCGCCAGCAGCCAAGATTGGGGGGGGGTAGAGACCCAGTACTTC. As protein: CASSQDWGGVETQYF.

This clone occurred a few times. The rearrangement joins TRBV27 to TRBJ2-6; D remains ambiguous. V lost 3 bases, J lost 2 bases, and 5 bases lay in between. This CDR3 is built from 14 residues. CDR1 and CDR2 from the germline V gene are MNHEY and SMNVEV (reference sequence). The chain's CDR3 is CASSFIPGANVLTF. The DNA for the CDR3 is TGTGCCAGCAGTTTCATTCCTGGGGCCAACGTCCTGACTTTC.

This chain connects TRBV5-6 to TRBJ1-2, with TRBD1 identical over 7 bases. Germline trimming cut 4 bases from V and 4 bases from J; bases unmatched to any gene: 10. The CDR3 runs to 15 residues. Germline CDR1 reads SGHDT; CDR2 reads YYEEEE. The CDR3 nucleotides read TGTGCCAGCAGCGTGGGACAGCCTAGGGGCTATGGCTACACCTTC. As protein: CASSVGQPRGYGYTF.

For the CDR3, the DNA is TGTGCCAGCAGCGGCAGGGGCCCTCTCAACACTGAAGCTTTCTTT. Translating it yields CASSGRGPLNTEAFF. This sequence joins TRBV9 and TRBJ1-1; D possibly corresponds to TRBD1 (6 bases). V lost 3 bases, J lost 2 bases, and 14 bases lay in between. Germline lookup yields CDR1 SGDLS and CDR2 YYNGEE. The CDR3 totals 15 residues. The full variable domain, with the rest looked up from reference TRBV9 and TRBJ1-1, is DSGVTQTPKHLITATGQRVTLRCSPRSGDLSVYWYQQSLDQGLQFLIQYYNGEERAKGNILERFSAQQFPDLHSELNLSSLELGDSALYFCASSGRGPLNTEAFFGQGTRLTVV.

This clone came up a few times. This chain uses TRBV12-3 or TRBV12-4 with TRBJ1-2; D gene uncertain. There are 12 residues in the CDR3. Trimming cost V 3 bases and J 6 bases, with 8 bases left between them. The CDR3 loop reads CASSLPSHGYTF. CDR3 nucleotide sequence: TGTGCCAGCAGTTTGCCTAGCCATGGCTACACCTTC.

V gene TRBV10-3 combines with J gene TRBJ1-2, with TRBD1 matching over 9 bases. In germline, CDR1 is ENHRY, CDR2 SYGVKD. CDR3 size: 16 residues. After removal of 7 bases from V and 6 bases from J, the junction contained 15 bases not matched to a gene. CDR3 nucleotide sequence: TGTGCCATCACCGGGAGGGACAGGGTCGATTCGGATGGCTACACCTTC. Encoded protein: CAITGRDRVDSDGYTF.

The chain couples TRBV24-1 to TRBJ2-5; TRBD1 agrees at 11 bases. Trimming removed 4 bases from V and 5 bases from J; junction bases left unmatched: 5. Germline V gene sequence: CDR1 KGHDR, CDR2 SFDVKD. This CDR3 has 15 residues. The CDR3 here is CATSEGTGGMETQYF. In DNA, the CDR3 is TGTGCCACCAGTGAGGGGACAGGGGGTATGGAGACCCAGTACTTC.

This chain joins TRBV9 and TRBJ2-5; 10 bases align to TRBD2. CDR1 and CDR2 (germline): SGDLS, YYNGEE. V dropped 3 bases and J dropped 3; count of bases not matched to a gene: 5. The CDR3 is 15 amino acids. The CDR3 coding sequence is TGTGCCAGCAGCGGAGCGGGGGGGGTTGAAGAGACCCAGTACTTC. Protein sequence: CASSGAGGVEETQYF.